A single sample is the source of the 26 T cell receptor beta chains below, sequenced in a study of T cell responses to AZD1222 COVID-19 vaccine. The data were produced by immunoSEQ multiplex PCR, yet TCRdb's version contains in-frame clones alone and is incomplete. Of around 99,000 clones in the sample, approximately 94% are singletons; the top ten hold about an eighth. This specimen consisted of peripheral blood, obtained on day 0 of AZD1222 vaccination. These receptors all stem from an adult in good health.

The genes are TRBV5-4 and TRBJ2-5, with a weak D call TRBD1 (6 bases). Germline CDR1 is SGHNT and CDR2 is YYREEE (reference sequence). The V end was cut by 0 bases, the J end by 4 bases, with 16 bases between. The CDR3 is 16 amino acids. CDR3 DNA sequence: TGTGCCAGCAGCTTGGCCAGCTTGGGGGCAGGAGAGACCCAGTACTTC. Amino acid sequence: CASSLASLGAGETQYF.

This chain joins TRBV5-1 and TRBJ1-2; possible D gene TRBD1, 5 bases. Per the germline V gene, CDR1 is SGHRS and CDR2 is YFSETQ. V lost 0 bases to trimming and J lost 6 bases, with 15 bases between them. The CDR3 is 15 amino acids. This CDR3 reads CASSLGGAVTDGYTF. CDR3 DNA sequence: TGCGCCAGCAGCTTGGGAGGGGCAGTGACGGATGGCTACACCTTC. The full variable domain, in which reference TRBV5-1 and TRBJ1-2 provide the parts outside the CDR3, is KAGVTQTPRYLIKTRGQQVTLSCSPISGHRSVSWYQQTPGQGLQFLFEYFSETQRNKGNFPGRFSGRQFSNSRSEMNVSTLELGDSALYLCASSLGGAVTDGYTFGSGTRLTVV.

The chain uses TRBV30 and TRBJ1-5; the D is unclear. The CDR3 is made up of 15 amino acids. Germline CDR1 is GTSNPN and CDR2 is SVGIG (reference sequence). V was clipped by 2 bases and J by 0 bases, with 11 bases between them. The CDR3 sequence: CAWSLDRYSNQPQHF. The CDR3 DNA reads as TGTGCCTGGAGTTTGGACCGCTATAGCAATCAGCCCCAGCATTTT. The full variable domain, rest sourced from reference TRBV30 and TRBJ1-5, is SQTIHQWPATLVQPVGSPLSLECTVEGTSNPNLYWYRQAAGRGLQLLFYSVGIGQISSEVPQNLSASRPQDRQFILSSKKLLLSDSGFYLCAWSLDRYSNQPQHFGDGTRLSIL.

The gene calls are TRBV5-6 and TRBJ1-1; no firm D call. The V and J ends lost 7 bases and 5 bases respectively, with 18 bases between them. CDR1 and CDR2 (germline): SGHDT, YYEEEE. This CDR3 spans 14 amino acids. This CDR3 reads CASAGGPGETEAFF. As DNA, the CDR3 is TGTGCCAGCGCCGGAGGGCCGGGAGAAACTGAAGCTTTCTTT.

This chain joins TRBV5-4 and TRBJ1-1; the D gene is possibly TRBD1 (5 bases). The CDR3 sequence is 15 residues long. Germline CDR1 SGHNT, CDR2 YYREEE (reference sequence). The germline V and J ends were trimmed by 5 bases and 11 bases, with 25 bases remaining between them. The CDR3 DNA reads as TGTGCCAGCAGACCCGCTTCGGCCAGGGAGGGATGGGCTTTCTTT. It translates to CASRPASAREGWAFF. Full variable domain (rest looked up from reference TRBV5-4 and TRBJ1-1): ETGVTQSPTHLIKTRGQQVTLRCSSQSGHNTVSWYQQALGQGPQFIFQYYREEENGRGNFPPRFSGLQFPNYSSELNVNALELDDSALYLCASRPASAREGWAFFGQGTRLTVV.

The CDR3 region is CASSAQNTGELFF. The DNA of the CDR3 is TGTGCCAGCAGTGCACAGAACACCGGGGAGCTGTTTTTT. The V gene is TRBV25-1, the J gene TRBJ2-2, with D unresolved. This CDR3 has 13 amino acids. V was shortened by 4 bases and J by 1 base, with 4 bases between the two germline ends. CDR1 is MGHDK, CDR2 SYGVNS, per germline. Using reference TRBV25-1 and TRBJ2-2 for the parts outside the CDR3, the full variable domain is EADIYQTPRYLVIGTGKKITLECSQTMGHDKMYWYQQDPGMELHLIHYSYGVNSTEKGDLSSESTVSRIRTEHFPLTLESARPSHTSQYLCASSAQNTGELFFGEGSRLTVL.

The V gene is TRBV27, the J gene TRBJ1-5; 7 nucleotides align to TRBD1. Germline CDR1 reads MNHEY; CDR2 reads SMNVEV (reference sequence). The CDR3 is 14 residues long. V was pared by 3 bases and J by 4 bases, with 3 bases of the junction left unmatched. The CDR3 reads CASSLDRINQPQHF. CDR3 sequence (DNA): TGTGCCAGCAGTTTGGACAGGATTAATCAGCCCCAGCATTTT.

The rearrangement joins TRBV4-3 to TRBJ1-6, with 7 positions matching TRBD1. Germline V CDR1 and CDR2: LGHNA, YSLEER. The CDR3 has 14 residues. V dropped 4 bases and J dropped 8; count of bases not matched to a gene: 5. The CDR3 coding sequence is TGCGCCAGCAGCCGGGACAGAGATTATTCACCCCTCCACTTT. Amino acid sequence: CASSRDRDYSPLHF.

The CDR3 reads CASRPQGSQPQHF. CDR3 in DNA: TGTGCCAGTAGGCCCCAGGGGAGTCAGCCCCAGCATTTT. The rearrangement joins TRBV19 to TRBJ1-5; D is possibly TRBD1 (6 bases). V lost 6 bases, J lost 6 bases, and 12 bases lay in between. Germline V gene lookup returns CDR1 LNHDA and CDR2 SQIVND (reference sequence). The CDR3 is 13 residues long. Based on the CDR3 plus reference TRBV19 and TRBJ1-5, the full variable domain is DGGITQSPKYLFRKEGQNVTLSCEQNLNHDAMYWYRQDPGQGLRLIYYSQIVNDFQKGDIAEGYSVSREKKESFPLTVTSAQKNPTAFYLCASRPQGSQPQHFGDGTRLSIL.

This chain links TRBV5-4 with TRBJ1-2, with D unclear. Germline V CDR1 and CDR2: SGHNT, YYREEE (reference sequence). CDR3 length: 13 residues. The ends were cut back, 4 bases at V and 4 bases at J, with 11 bases in the middle. CDR3 amino acids: CASSIRTAYGYTF. The DNA of the CDR3 is TGTGCCAGCAGCATTCGGACGGCCTATGGCTACACCTTC.

The rearrangement links TRBV19 to TRBJ1-1, with D possibly TRBD1 on 5 matching bases. V lost 1 base and J 0 bases, leaving 9 bases between the germline ends. Germline lookup yields CDR1 LNHDA and CDR2 SQIVND (reference sequence). The CDR3 length is 15 residues. CDR3 DNA: TGTGCCAGTAGTATAGGTCCAGGGATGAACACTGAAGCTTTCTTT. This codes for CASSIGPGMNTEAFF.

This sequence joins TRBV6-5 and TRBJ1-1; D might be TRBD1 (6 bases). CDR3 size: 13 residues. Germline values: CDR1 MNHEY, CDR2 SVGAGI. V lost 4 bases and J 11 bases, leaving 17 bases between the germline ends. The CDR3 loop is CASSSPRDIGAFF. The CDR3 coding sequence is TGTGCCAGCAGTTCCCCCAGGGACATTGGGGCTTTCTTT.

The J gene is TRBJ1-4, the V gene TRBV6-5, with D perhaps matching TRBD1 (5 bases). V lost 5 bases to trimming and J lost 10 bases, with 11 bases between them. The V gene's germline CDR1 is MNHEY and CDR2 SVGAGI. This CDR3 contains 12 residues. CDR3 loop: CASSRLGRKLFF. The CDR3 nucleotides read TGTGCCAGCAGTCGCTTGGGACGAAAACTGTTTTTT.

J is TRBJ2-7 and V is TRBV19; 8 nucleotides agree with TRBD1. The junction had 4 bases not matched to a gene; V was cut back by 6 bases and J by 0 bases. CDR3 length equals 14 residues. Germline CDR1 is LNHDA and CDR2 is SQIVND (reference sequence). CDR3 nucleotides: TGTGCCAGTAGAACCGGGACAGGCTCCTACGAGCAGTACTTC. Residues: CASRTGTGSYEQYF.

This clone was seen a single time. This chain joins TRBV11-2 and TRBJ2-7; D gene ambiguous. Trimming cost V 4 bases and J 4 bases, with 11 bases left between them. There are 13 residues in the CDR3. Germline CDR1 is SGHAT and CDR2 is FQNNGV. The DNA for the CDR3 is TGTGCCAGCAGCTACGCCTGGGGTTACGAGCAGTACTTC. It specifies CASSYAWGYEQYF.

The CDR3, as DNA: TGTGCCAGCTCACGGGGGGGAGAGACCCAGTACTTC. This gives the protein CASSRGGETQYF. This rearrangement joins TRBV18 to TRBJ2-5; 7 bases align to TRBD2. CDR3 length equals 12 residues. Germline CDR1 is KGHSH and CDR2 is LQKENI. V lost 4 bases, J lost 4 bases, and 0 bases stayed unmatched. Supplemented by reference TRBV18 and TRBJ2-5, the full variable domain reads NAGVMQNPRHLVRRRGQEARLRCSPMKGHSHVYWYRQLPEEGLKFMVYLQKENIIDESGMPKERFSAEFPKEGPSILRIQQVVRGDSAAYFCASSRGGETQYFGPGTRLLVL.

V and J are TRBV7-2 and TRBJ1-3, with TRBD1 as a possible D gene (5 bases). Germline V gives CDR1 SGHTA, CDR2 FQGNSA. Trimming took off 2 bases at V and 6 bases at J, with 8 bases between the two ends. This CDR3 is built from 13 residues. CDR3 region: CASSLQGPNTIYF. CDR3 DNA sequence: TGTGCCAGCAGCTTACAGGGACCAAACACCATATATTTT.

This chain uses TRBV7-2 with TRBJ2-1, with 7 bases aligning to TRBD2. This CDR3 comprises 14 residues. V lost 5 bases, J lost 10 bases, and 11 bases stayed unmatched. Germline V gene data show CDR1 as SGHTA and CDR2 as FQGNSA. Here the CDR3 reads CASSPRVPGGEQFF. The CDR3 DNA follows: TGTGCCAGCAGCCCTAGGGTTCCGGGAGGAGAGCAGTTCTTC.

The V and J genes are TRBV6-6 and TRBJ2-7; no reliable D call. Germline assignment: CDR1 MNHNY and CDR2 SVGAGI (reference sequence). V gave up 6 bases and J gave up 5 bases, with 17 bases separating them. This CDR3 spans 14 amino acids. CDR3 sequence reads: CASSPAWVGDEQYF. The DNA of the CDR3 is TGTGCCAGCAGCCCCGCTTGGGTGGGTGACGAGCAGTACTTC.

The V call is TRBV9, the J call TRBJ1-1, with a tentative D call TRBD1 (5 bases). The CDR3 spans 15 residues. Deletions cut 0 bases from V and 0 bases from J, with 9 bases between. In germline, CDR1 is SGDLS, CDR2 YYNGEE. In DNA, the CDR3 is TGTGCCAGCAGCGTAGGGGGGGATCTGAACACTGAAGCTTTCTTT. This translates into CASSVGGDLNTEAFF.

The rearrangement joins TRBV7-6 to TRBJ2-7; 7 nucleotides agree with TRBD1. Trimming took 6 bases from V and 13 from J; bases not matched to a gene: 9. CDR1 and CDR2 from the germline V gene are SGHVS and FNYEAQ. The CDR3 contains 11 residues. CDR3 DNA sequence: TGTGCCAGCAGTTTCTCGGGACAGCGATACTTC. Translating it yields CASSFSGQRYF.

This chain links TRBV5-1 with TRBJ2-1; 7 bases align to TRBD2. The CDR3 totals 14 residues. Germline CDR1 SGHRS, CDR2 YFSETQ. V lost 0 bases to trimming and J lost 6 bases; unmatched junction nucleotides: 3. The CDR3 here is CASSLAASGNEQFF. Written as DNA, the CDR3 is TGCGCCAGCAGCTTGGCGGCTAGCGGCAATGAGCAGTTCTTC.

The chain has TRBV6-5 and TRBJ2-7; 12 bases are a match to TRBD2. The CDR3 totals 15 residues. Germline-derived CDR1 and CDR2 are MNHEY and SVGAGI. The J segment lost 2 bases and the V segment lost 7 bases, leaving 6 bases of the junction unmatched. The CDR3 nucleotides read TGTGCCAGCACTAGCGGGGGGGGAAGTACCTACGAGCAGTACTTC. The encoded protein is CASTSGGGSTYEQYF.

CDR3 in amino acids: CASSETGTSGYTF. The CDR3 coding sequence is TGTGCCAGCAGTGAAACAGGGACGTCTGGCTACACCTTC. The chain carries TRBV2 and TRBJ1-2, with a tentative D call TRBD1 (6 bases). Germline lookup yields CDR1 SNHLY and CDR2 FYNNEI. The CDR3 is 13 amino acids. Trimming cost V 2 bases and J 7 bases, with 11 bases left between them.

This chain uses TRBV19 with TRBJ2-1, with 10 nucleotides matching TRBD2. The V gene end was trimmed by 6 bases and the J gene end by 5 bases; junction bases not matched to a gene: 7. CDR3 length: 15 residues. Germline-derived CDR1 and CDR2 are LNHDA and SQIVND (reference sequence). CDR3 protein: CASRELAGLNNEQFF. The CDR3 nucleotides read TGTGCCAGTAGGGAACTAGCGGGGTTAAACAATGAGCAGTTCTTC. Drawing the rest from reference TRBV19 and TRBJ2-1, the complete variable domain is DGGITQSPKYLFRKEGQNVTLSCEQNLNHDAMYWYRQDPGQGLRLIYYSQIVNDFQKGDIAEGYSVSREKKESFPLTVTSAQKNPTAFYLCASRELAGLNNEQFFGPGTRLTVL.

The chain combines TRBV6-5 with TRBJ2-1; D uncertain. This CDR3 is 15 amino acids long. Trimming shortened V by 2 bases and J by 1 base, and 9 bases separated the two germline ends. Per germline, CDR1 MNHEY and CDR2 SVGAGI. The CDR3 reads CASSYIGRSYNEQFF. The CDR3 nucleotides are TGTGCCAGCAGTTACATCGGTCGTTCCTACAATGAGCAGTTCTTC.